This TCR beta chain was identified in a study of graft-versus-host responses after intestinal transplantation. This clone was observed a single time. Its cognate antigen is unknown. Only in-frame clones appear in the TCRdb table, and some are missing; sequencing was by immunoSEQ multiplex PCR. The sample contains more than 60,000 clones, less than 95% of which appear only once. Regarding the study as a whole: The authors found GvH clones in recipient marrow, some appearing first in ileum or blood.

V dropped 11 bases and J dropped 4; count of bases not matched to a gene: 11. The germline gives CDR1 MNHEY, CDR2 SVGAGI. The CDR3 loop spans 13 amino acids. V gene TRBV6-5 combines with J gene TRBJ2-7; 7 bases match TRBD1. The specimen comprised unstimulated CD8+ T cells sorted from spleen or lymph node cells, sampled before intestinal transplant. The TCR sequence derives from a human donor who received an intestinal transplant. CDR3 region: CAAGWTGGYEQYF. CDR3 nucleotide sequence: TGTGCCGCGGGCTGGACAGGAGGATACGAGCAGTACTTC.